This passage covers 17 T cell receptor beta chains from one sample sequenced in a study of blood T cell repertoires in COVID-19. TCRdb's table, derived via immunoSEQ multiplex PCR, lists solely in-frame clones and lacks some. This table holds nearly 400,000 clones, about 90% found once. Sequencing input: PBMCs or T cells enriched from blood (not recorded which). The receptors were gathered from a woman aged 25-40 years who had recovered from COVID-19.

The chain is built from TRBV9 and TRBJ2-7, with TRBD1 matching over 9 bases. The germline CDR1 and CDR2 sequences are SGDLS and YYNGEE. The CDR3 runs to 15 residues. Trimming removed 4 bases from V and 3 bases from J; junction bases left unmatched: 8. CDR3 DNA: TGTGCCAGCAGCCCGCGGACAGGGGCCTTCTACGAGCAGTACTTC. Residues: CASSPRTGAFYEQYF.

The rearrangement uses TRBV7-9 and TRBJ2-5; 7 bases align to TRBD2. V trimming: 4 bases; J trimming: 5 bases; junction bases outside the gene matches: 4. The CDR3 consists of 13 residues. From germline, CDR1 is SEHNR and CDR2 FQNEAQ (reference sequence). The CDR3 protein is CASSSSGTETQYF. The CDR3 DNA reads TGTGCCAGCAGCTCCAGCGGGACTGAGACCCAGTACTTC. Looking up the rest from reference TRBV7-9 and TRBJ2-5 gives the full variable domain: DTGVSQNPRHKITKRGQNVTFRCDPISEHNRLYWYRQTLGQGPEFLTYFQNEAQLEKSRLLSDRFSAERPKGSFSTLEIQRTEQGDSAMYLCASSSSGTETQYFGPGTRLLVL.

This sequence joins TRBV19 and TRBJ2-3, with D perhaps matching TRBD2 (5 bases). The CDR3 has 14 residues. Deletions cut 5 bases from V and 8 bases from J, with 17 bases between. Germline CDR1 and CDR2: LNHDA and SQIVND (reference sequence). This CDR3 reads CASSARANAGTQYF. The CDR3 DNA follows: TGTGCCAGTAGTGCCCGGGCCAATGCGGGTACGCAGTATTTT.

This chain joins TRBV5-1 and TRBJ2-5, with D perhaps matching TRBD1 (5 bases). The CDR3 length is 13 residues. Trimming pared 4 bases from V and 3 bases from J, leaving 10 bases between. Germline values: CDR1 SGHRS, CDR2 YFSETQ. The CDR3 region has the DNA TGCGCCAGCAGCGATCCAGGGAAAGAGACCCAGTACTTC. This gives the protein CASSDPGKETQYF.

J is TRBJ1-2 and V is TRBV10-3; possibly TRBD1 for D (5 bases). V lost 2 bases and J 3 bases, leaving 13 bases between the germline ends. From germline, CDR1 is ENHRY and CDR2 SYGVKD. This CDR3 is built from 15 residues. DNA for the CDR3: TGTGCCATCAGTGAGAGGCTATTAGGGGACTATGGCTACACCTTC. Translated, it gives CAISERLLGDYGYTF.

DNA of the CDR3: TGTGCCAGCAGGAATACAGCAAGCACAGATACGCAGTATTTT. Amino acid sequence: CASRNTASTDTQYF. The V and J genes are TRBV2 and TRBJ2-3; D gene uncertain. V gave up 6 bases and J gave up 0 bases, with 10 bases separating them. Germline V lookup: CDR1 SNHLY, CDR2 FYNNEI. CDR3 length equals 14 residues.

This chain uses TRBV9 with TRBJ2-1; no firm D call. Germline-derived CDR1 and CDR2 are SGDLS and YYNGEE. The V end was cut by 0 bases, the J end by 7 bases, with 11 bases between. CDR3 size: 14 residues. The CDR3 region is CASSVGSGGNEQFF. CDR3 nucleotide sequence: TGTGCCAGCAGCGTAGGATCAGGTGGGAATGAGCAGTTCTTC.

The chain couples TRBV9 to TRBJ1-6; TRBD1 aligns across 9 bases. The CDR3 consists of 17 residues. Germline V gene lookup returns CDR1 SGDLS and CDR2 YYNGEE. Trimming removed 3 bases from V and 0 bases from J; junction bases left unmatched: 4. The CDR3 reads CASSAGQGSSYNSPLHF. CDR3 in DNA: TGTGCCAGCAGCGCCGGACAGGGGAGCTCCTATAATTCACCCCTCCACTTT. Together with reference TRBV9 and TRBJ1-6, the CDR3 gives the full variable domain: DSGVTQTPKHLITATGQRVTLRCSPRSGDLSVYWYQQSLDQGLQFLIQYYNGEERAKGNILERFSAQQFPDLHSELNLSSLELGDSALYFCASSAGQGSSYNSPLHFGNGTRLTVT.

This chain uses TRBV6-5 with TRBJ1-1, with D perhaps matching TRBD1 (5 bases). CDR1 and CDR2 from the germline V gene are MNHEY and SVGAGI. The V end lost 7 bases, the J end lost 0 bases, and 12 bases lay between the germline ends. CDR3 length: 14 amino acids. The chain's CDR3 is CASTHGGMNTEAFF. The CDR3 DNA follows: TGTGCCAGCACCCACGGGGGGATGAACACTGAAGCTTTCTTT.

V is TRBV19 and J is TRBJ1-2; TRBD1 might be the D (5 bases). V shed 7 bases and J shed 2 bases, with 14 bases lying between them. Germline-derived CDR1 and CDR2 are LNHDA and SQIVND (reference sequence). The CDR3 is 14 residues long. Here the CDR3 DNA reads TGTGCCAGTACCGGGACGCGGGAAAACTATGGCTACACCTTC. Its translation is CASTGTRENYGYTF.

V and J are TRBV27 and TRBJ1-3, with D perhaps matching TRBD1 (5 bases). Trimming cost V 2 bases and J 0 bases, with 8 bases left between them. The germline CDR1 and CDR2 sequences are MNHEY and SMNVEV (reference sequence). The CDR3 has 15 amino acids. CDR3 in DNA: TGTGCCAGCAGTTTAGACAGCTTCTCTGGAAACACCATATATTTT. This translates into CASSLDSFSGNTIYF.

The chain has TRBV21-1 and TRBJ2-1; the DNA was not used to check the table's D call, TRBD1. TRBV21-1 is annotated as a pseudogene. This CDR3 region has 15 residues. The CDR3 DNA is TGTGCCAGCAGCAAAGTAGGGGAAGAAATTAATGAGCAGTTCTTC. This codes for CASSKVGEEINEQFF.

The chain employs TRBV6-5 and TRBJ1-2; D unclear. Trimming stripped 4 bases from V and 3 bases from J, with 15 bases between. Germline loops: CDR1 MNHEY, CDR2 SVGAGI. CDR3 length: 15 residues. DNA for the CDR3: TGTGCCAGCAGTTCCCTTCAGGCTAACGACTATGGCTACACCTTC. It codes for CASSSLQANDYGYTF.

The V call is TRBV9, the J call TRBJ2-1; 10 nucleotides line up with TRBD2. This CDR3 comprises 16 residues. Germline assignment: CDR1 SGDLS and CDR2 YYNGEE. Trimming removed 0 bases from V and 10 bases from J; junction bases left unmatched: 10. The CDR3 coding sequence is TGTGCCAGCAGCGTAGTGGATAGCGGGGGGCGGAAGGAGCAGTTCTTC. Translation: CASSVVDSGGRKEQFF.

This chain joins TRBV20-1 and TRBJ1-1; no definite D call. The CDR3 loop spans 10 amino acids. Germline loops: CDR1 DFQATT, CDR2 SNEGSKA (reference sequence). The chain's CDR3 is CSVPSSEAFF. The CDR3, as DNA: TGCAGCGTACCAAGTAGTGAAGCTTTCTTT.

The chain uses TRBV7-3 and TRBJ1-6, with a weak D call TRBD1 (6 bases). The germline V and J ends were trimmed by 5 bases and 10 bases, with 12 bases remaining between them. This CDR3 contains 13 residues. Germline loops: CDR1 SGHTA, CDR2 FQGTGA. Here the CDR3 DNA reads TGTGCCAGCAGCGAGACAGGCGCGTCACCCCTCCACTTT. Translating gives CASSETGASPLHF.

This chain connects TRBV6-5 to TRBJ2-7, with a weak D call TRBD2 (5 bases). V was trimmed by 6 bases and J by 5 bases, leaving 17 bases between them. CDR3 length: 14 residues. The V gene's germline CDR1 is MNHEY and CDR2 SVGAGI. CDR3 loop: CASSPPSRGNEQYF. CDR3 bases: TGTGCCAGCAGCCCACCTTCGAGAGGGAACGAGCAGTACTTC.